A selection of T cell receptor beta chains follows, all from one sample in a study of cytomegalovirus exposure and HLA in healthy donors. The data were produced by immunoSEQ multiplex PCR, yet TCRdb's version contains in-frame clones alone and is incomplete. The table has under 150,000 clones, over 75% seen once. Sequencing used PBMCs. All receptors derive from a woman aged 40 to 49 in good health and CMV-seropositive. CDR3s leave out the opening cysteine and the closing phenylalanine or tryptophan. Only some rows state a clone size, as once, few, many or a class for expanded clones.

J: TRBJ2-5
V: TRBV19
size: few
CDR3: ASSTTRDRGKETQY

J: TRBJ1-5
V: TRBV6-6
size: .
CDR3: ASRPPGQGFGQPQH

J: TRBJ1-1
V: TRBV28
size: once
CDR3: ASSSKTGWNTEAF

J: TRBJ2-3
V: TRBV7-7
size: .
CDR3: ASSSTSGGTDTQY

J: TRBJ1-6
V: TRBV18
size: .
CDR3: ASSPSGQRNSPLH

J: TRBJ2-5
V: TRBV2
size: .
CDR3: ASSEIAPLQETQY

J: TRBJ2-1
V: TRBV9
size: .
CDR3: ASSDRQGYNEQF

J: TRBJ2-1
V: TRBV7-3
size: few
CDR3: ASSLWRNNEQF

J: TRBJ2-7
V: TRBV9
size: once
CDR3: ASSVGTSGGAYEQY

J: TRBJ2-1
V: TRBV5-4
size: .
CDR3: ASSLRQGYNNEQF